This T cell receptor beta chain was recovered during a study of cytomegalovirus exposure and HLA in healthy donors. This clone was seen a handful of times. At collection, donors were nominally healthy, but unrecorded immune exposures were probable. 60 Vbeta and 13 Jbeta primers were used in PCR. The protocol was immunoSEQ multiplex PCR, while the TCRdb copy is restricted to in-frame clones and leaves out a portion. The repertoire holds about 160,000 clones, 65% to 85% seen once, with around 4.4% in the top ten. CDR1 and CDR2 (germline): SEHNR, FQNEAQ (reference sequence). CDR3 length: 15 residues. J was trimmed by 8 bases and V by 5 bases; bases with no gene match: 6.

This clonotype originated in a woman aged 50 to 65 in good health and CMV-seropositive. What was sequenced was PBMCs. The V call is TRBV7-9, the J call TRBJ2-2; 12 bases fit TRBD1. CDR3 region: CASSAGQGAEGELFF. In nucleotides, the CDR3 is TGTGCCAGCAGCGCGGGACAGGGGGCAGAGGGGGAGCTGTTTTTT.